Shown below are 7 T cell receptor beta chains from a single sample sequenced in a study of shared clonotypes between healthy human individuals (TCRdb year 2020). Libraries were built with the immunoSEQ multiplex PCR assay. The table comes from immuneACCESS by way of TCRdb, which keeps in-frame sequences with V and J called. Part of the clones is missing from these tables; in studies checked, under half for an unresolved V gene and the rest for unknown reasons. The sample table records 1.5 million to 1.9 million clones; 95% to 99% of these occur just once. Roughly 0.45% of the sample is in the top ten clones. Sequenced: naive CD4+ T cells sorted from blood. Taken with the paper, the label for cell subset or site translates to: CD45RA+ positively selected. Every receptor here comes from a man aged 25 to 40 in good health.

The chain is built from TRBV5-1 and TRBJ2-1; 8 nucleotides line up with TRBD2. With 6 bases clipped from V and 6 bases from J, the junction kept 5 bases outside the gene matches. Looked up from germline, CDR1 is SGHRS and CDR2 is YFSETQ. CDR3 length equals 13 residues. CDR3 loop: CASTRAGGNEQFF. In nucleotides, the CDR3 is TGCGCCAGCACTAGGGCGGGGGGCAATGAGCAGTTCTTC. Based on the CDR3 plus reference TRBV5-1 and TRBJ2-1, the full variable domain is KAGVTQTPRYLIKTRGQQVTLSCSPISGHRSVSWYQQTPGQGLQFLFEYFSETQRNKGNFPGRFSGRQFSNSRSEMNVSTLELGDSALYLCASTRAGGNEQFFGPGTRLTVL.

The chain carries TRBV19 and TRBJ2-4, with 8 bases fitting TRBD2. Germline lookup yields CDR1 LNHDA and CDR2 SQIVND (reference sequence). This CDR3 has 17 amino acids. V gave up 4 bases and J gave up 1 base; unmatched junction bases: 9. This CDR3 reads CASSKREYDEAKNIQYF. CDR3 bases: TGTGCCAGTAGTAAGCGGGAGTACGACGAGGCCAAAAACATTCAGTACTTC.

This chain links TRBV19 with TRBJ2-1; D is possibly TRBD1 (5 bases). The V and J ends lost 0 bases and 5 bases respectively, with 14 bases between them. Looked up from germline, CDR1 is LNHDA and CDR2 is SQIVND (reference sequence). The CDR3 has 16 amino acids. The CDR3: CASSIDAGQENNEQFF. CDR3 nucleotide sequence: TGTGCCAGTAGTATAGATGCAGGGCAGGAGAACAATGAGCAGTTCTTC.

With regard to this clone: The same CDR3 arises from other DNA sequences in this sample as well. As DNA, the CDR3 is TGTGCCAGCAGCTTAGACAGACCCTACGAGCAGTACTTC. This sequence encodes CASSLDRPYEQYF. The rearrangement joins TRBV7-9 to TRBJ2-7; D is unclear. The CDR3 extends over 13 amino acids. CDR1 and CDR2 from the germline V gene are SEHNR and FQNEAQ (reference sequence). Trimming removed 1 base from V and 2 bases from J, with 6 bases in between.

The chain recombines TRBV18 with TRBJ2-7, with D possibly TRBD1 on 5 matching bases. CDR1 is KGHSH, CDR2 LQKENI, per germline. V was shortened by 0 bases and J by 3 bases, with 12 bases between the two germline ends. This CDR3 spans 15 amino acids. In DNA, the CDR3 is TGTGCCAGCTCACCACCTTCTGGACAAGACTACGAGCAGTACTTC. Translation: CASSPPSGQDYEQYF.

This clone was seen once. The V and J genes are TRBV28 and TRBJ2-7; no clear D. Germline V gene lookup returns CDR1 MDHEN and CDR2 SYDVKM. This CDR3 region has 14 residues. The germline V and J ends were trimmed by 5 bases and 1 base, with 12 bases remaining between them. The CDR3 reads CASSPRLDSYEQYF. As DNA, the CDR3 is TGTGCCAGCAGTCCCAGACTGGATTCCTACGAGCAGTACTTC.

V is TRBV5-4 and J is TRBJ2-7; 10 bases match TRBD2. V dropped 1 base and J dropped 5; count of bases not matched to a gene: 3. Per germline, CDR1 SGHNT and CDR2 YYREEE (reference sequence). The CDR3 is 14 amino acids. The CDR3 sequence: CASSLTLAGDEQYF. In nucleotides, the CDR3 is TGTGCCAGCAGCTTGACTCTAGCGGGAGACGAGCAGTACTTC.